This TCR beta chain was retrieved from a study of T cells in Graves' hyperthyroidism and ophthalmopathy. Germline V lookup: CDR1 SEHNR, CDR2 FQNEAQ (reference sequence). V gave up 4 bases and J gave up 4 bases, with 11 bases separating them. The CDR3 totals 15 residues. This clonotype was seen at least ten times. The investigators amplified TCR beta CDR3 regions from RNA transcripts. RT-PCR in the first round (using the HTBI primer set) targeted the TCR CDR3. TCRdb re-called the multiplex PCR reads through MiXCR, storing one row per CDR3 protein. Counted here are 600,000 to 700,000 distinct CDR3 sequences, less than 45% occurring once; the ten biggest clones make up less than 9%.

The sequenced sample was peripheral blood or thyroid tissue (not recorded which). The rearrangement joins TRBV7-9 to TRBJ2-6; D unresolved. This clonotype was sampled from an adult man with Graves' disease, either hyperthyroidism or ophthalmopathy (not recorded which). CDR3 amino acids: CASSSKGDGANVLTF. In DNA, the CDR3 is TGTGCCAGCAGCTCCAAGGGCGACGGGGCCAACGTCCTGACTTTC.